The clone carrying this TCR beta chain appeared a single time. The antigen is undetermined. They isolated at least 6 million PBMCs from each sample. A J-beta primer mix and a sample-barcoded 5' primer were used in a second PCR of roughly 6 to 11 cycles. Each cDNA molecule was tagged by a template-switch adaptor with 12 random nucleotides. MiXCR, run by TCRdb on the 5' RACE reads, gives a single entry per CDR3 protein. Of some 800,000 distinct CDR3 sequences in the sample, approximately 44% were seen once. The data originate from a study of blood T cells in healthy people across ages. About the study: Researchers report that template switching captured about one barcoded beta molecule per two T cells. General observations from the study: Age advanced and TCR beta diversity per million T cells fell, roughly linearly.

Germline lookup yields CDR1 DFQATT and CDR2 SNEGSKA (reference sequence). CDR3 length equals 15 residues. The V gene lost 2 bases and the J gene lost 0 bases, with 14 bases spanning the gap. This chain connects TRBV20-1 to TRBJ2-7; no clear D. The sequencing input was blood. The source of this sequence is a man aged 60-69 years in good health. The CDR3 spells CSARRWAVNSYEQYF. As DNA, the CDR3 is TGCAGTGCTAGAAGGTGGGCGGTAAACTCCTACGAGCAGTACTTC.